This is a list of T cell receptor beta chains from one sample in a study of blood T cell repertoires in COVID-19. Libraries were prepared by immunoSEQ multiplex PCR; TCRdb keeps only in-frame clonotypes and omits some of them. The sample shows under 400,000 clones, roughly 88% of them seen only once. Sequenced: peripheral blood. These receptors were collected from a woman between 25 and 40 years old with COVID-19, enrolled during active disease. Each CDR3 is given with its conserved first and last residue. The D gene is left open where the match is weak. Clone size, where shown, is once, few, many, or a class for clones that have expanded.

12,TRBJ2-7,-,TRBD1,TRBV29-1,TGCAGCGTTGGCGGACAGGGCTACGAGCAGTACTTC,CSVGGQGYEQYF
15,TRBJ1-5,-,TRBD1,TRBV6-5,TGTGCCAGCAGGGACTCGGGACAGGGCAATCAGCCCCAGCATTTT,CASRDSGQGNQPQHF
14,TRBJ2-7,-,-,TRBV5-1,TGCGCCAGCAGGTTAGCCCTGAGCTCCTACGAGCAGTACTTC,CASRLALSSYEQYF
17,TRBJ2-3,-,TRBD2,TRBV7-8,TGTGCCAGCAGCCTATTACCCGGACTAGCAAAGGCAGATACGCAGTATTTT,CASSLLPGLAKADTQYF
16,TRBJ1-3,few,TRBD1,TRBV18,TGTGCCAGCTCACTCCCGACAGGGAAGAACGGAAACACCATATATTTT,CASSLPTGKNGNTIYF
15,TRBJ1-3,-,-,TRBV28,TGTGCCAGCAGTCCCCGGTCGGGGGCTGGAAACACCATATATTTT,CASSPRSGAGNTIYF
14,TRBJ2-3,-,-,TRBV18,TGTGCCAGCTCACCTGGACTGGGCACAGATACGCAGTATTTT,CASSPGLGTDTQYF
13,TRBJ1-1,few,-,TRBV29-1,TGCAGCGTGTTTGGGGCGGGAAACACTGAAGCTTTCTTT,CSVFGAGNTEAFF
17,TRBJ2-1,-,-,TRBV9,TGTGCCAGCAGCCCCCAGACTAGTGCGAGTACCCACAATGAGCAGTTCTTC,CASSPQTSASTHNEQFF
12,TRBJ2-1,-,-,TRBV19,TGTGCCAGTAGTATGGGGGGAGATGAGCAGTTCTTC,CASSMGGDEQFF
13,TRBJ2-5,-,-,TRBV19,TGTGCCAGTAGTATAAGTGGGCCAGAGACCCAGTACTTC,CASSISGPETQYF
13,TRBJ1-2,once,TRBD1,TRBV19,TGTGCCAGTAGTCCAGGGGGCGACTATGGCTACACCTTC,CASSPGGDYGYTF
15,TRBJ2-7,-,-,TRBV3-1/TRBV3-2,TGTGCCAGCAGCCAAGGGGCACAGCCTCTCTACGAGCAGTACTTC,CASSQGAQPLYEQYF
14,TRBJ1-3,-,-,TRBV7-9,TGTGCCAGCAGACCAGACAGTGCGGGAAACACCATATATTTT,CASRPDSAGNTIYF
16,TRBJ1-2,-,TRBD1,TRBV3-1/TRBV3-2,TGTGCCAGCAGCCAACCGACGACAGGGTATGACTATGGCTACACCTTC,CASSQPTTGYDYGYTF
15,TRBJ1-2,-,TRBD1,TRBV19,TGTGCCAGTAGTCTATGGACAGGGGACAACTATGGCTACACCTTC,CASSLWTGDNYGYTF
14,TRBJ1-4,-,-,TRBV5-6,TGTGCCAGCAGCCCGGGGGGGGCTGGTGAAAAACTGTTTTTT,CASSPGGAGEKLFF
16,TRBJ2-3,-,-,TRBV11-2,TGTGCCAGCAGCTTGAACGACGGACTTAGCACAGATACGCAGTATTTT,CASSLNDGLSTDTQYF
17,TRBJ2-5,-,TRBD2,TRBV2,TGTGCCAGCAGTGCCTTTAGCGGGAGTGAGTACCAAGAGACCCAGTACTTC,CASSAFSGSEYQETQYF
12,TRBJ2-5,-,TRBD2,TRBV3-1/TRBV3-2,TGTGCCAGCAGCCCCGGGAGGGAGACCCAGTACTTC,CASSPGRETQYF
15,TRBJ2-1,-,-,TRBV28,TGTGCCAGCAGTCCCCCGGACTGGTCTTACAATGAGCAGTTCTTC,CASSPPDWSYNEQFF
16,TRBJ1-5,-,-,TRBV2,TGTGCCAGCAGGAGCCAGTTAGGGGCCGGGAATCAGCCCCAGCATTTT,CASRSQLGAGNQPQHF
16,TRBJ2-3,-,-,TRBV4-2,TGTGCCAGCAGCCTGGCGGGGCGGGGAACCACAGATACGCAGTATTTT,CASSLAGRGTTDTQYF
13,TRBJ1-2,-,-,TRBV5-8,TGTGCCAGCACCCCACAGCTTAACTATGGCTACACCTTC,CASTPQLNYGYTF
17,TRBJ1-5,-,-,TRBV19,TGTGCCAGTAGTATTACCGGGGTACAAGGTTCCGGGCAGCCCCAGCATTTT,CASSITGVQGSGQPQHF
13,TRBJ1-1,-,-,TRBV10-1,TGCGCCAGCAGTGAGACACTGAACACTGAAGCTTTCTTT,CASSETLNTEAFF
14,TRBJ1-2,few,-,TRBV6-6,TGTGCCAGCAGTGCGGAGACAGGCTCTGGTGGCTACACCTTC,CASSAETGSGGYTF
14,TRBJ2-2,-,-,TRBV5-5,TGTGCCAGCAGCTTTGGGGCTGGCACCGGGGAGCTGTTTTTT,CASSFGAGTGELFF
15,TRBJ1-1,-,TRBD1,TRBV19,TGTGCCAGTAGTTTATCGACAGGGGGCGCTTCTGAAGCTTTCTTT,CASSLSTGGASEAFF
19,TRBJ2-1,-,TRBD1,TRBV27,TGTGCCAGCGAGTCGGTGCGGTTCTACGGGGACAGGGTCTACAATGAGCAGTTCTTC,CASESVRFYGDRVYNEQFF
13,TRBJ1-1,-,-,TRBV19,TGTGCCAGTAGTAGATCTGCGGACACTGAAGCTTTCTTT,CASSRSADTEAFF
13,TRBJ2-3,-,-,TRBV28,TGTGCCAGCACCCAAGCGGGCACAGATACGCAGTATTTT,CASTQAGTDTQYF
13,TRBJ1-2,-,TRBD1,TRBV7-9,TGTGCCAGCAGCCCCGAGGGGGCGCCGGGCTACACCTTC,CASSPEGAPGYTF
15,TRBJ1-1,-,-,TRBV11-2,TGTGCCAGCAGCTTAGATGCCGGGGGGTCCACTGAAGCTTTCTTT,CASSLDAGGSTEAFF
16,TRBJ1-1,-,-,TRBV11-2,TGTGCCAGCAGCTTAGAGTGGAGGAAAGTGAACACTGAAGCTTTCTTT,CASSLEWRKVNTEAFF
14,TRBJ1-4,-,-,TRBV7-9,TGTGCCAGCAGCTCGACAGGCCTAAATGAAAAACTGTTTTTT,CASSSTGLNEKLFF
17,TRBJ2-2,-,TRBD2,TRBV10-1,TGCGCCAGCAGCGCCGGGACTAGCGGGGGGAGGCCAGGGGAGCTGTTTTTT,CASSAGTSGGRPGELFF
15,TRBJ1-1,-,TRBD1,TRBV16,TGTGCCAGCAGCCAAGTGACAGGGGCTGGCACTGAAGCTTTCTTT,CASSQVTGAGTEAFF
15,TRBJ2-1,-,TRBD1,TRBV28,TGTGCCAGCAGAATGGGGACAGCGACTTACAATGAGCAGTTCTTC,CASRMGTATYNEQFF
17,TRBJ1-2,-,-,TRBV18,TGTGCCAGCTCACCTCCCGGGGTGAGCCTCGTCCCCTATGGCTACACCTTC,CASSPPGVSLVPYGYTF
15,TRBJ1-3,-,-,TRBV27,TGTGCCAGCAGTTTTTCCCCAGATTCTGGAAACACCATATATTTT,CASSFSPDSGNTIYF
15,TRBJ2-5,-,TRBD1,TRBV29-1,TGCAGCGGTAAACCCGGGACAGGGGCCCAAGAGACCCAGTACTTC,CSGKPGTGAQETQYF
16,TRBJ2-1,-,-,TRBV9,TGTGCCAGCAGCACTGATGGAGGAAGGCCCTACAATGAGCAGTTCTTC,CASSTDGGRPYNEQFF
16,TRBJ2-3,-,TRBD2,TRBV5-4,TGTGCCAGCAGCTTGGGTGGAGCGGGAGTTAGGAATACGCAGTATTTT,CASSLGGAGVRNTQYF
15,TRBJ1-2,-,TRBD1,TRBV19,TGTGCCAGTAGTCCTCTAGACAGGGATAACTATGGCTACACCTTC,CASSPLDRDNYGYTF
15,TRBJ2-3,-,TRBD1,TRBV10-1,TGCGCCAGCGGGGACAGGGAACTAGGCACAGATACGCAGTATTTT,CASGDRELGTDTQYF
14,TRBJ2-3,-,TRBD2,TRBV7-2,TGTGCCAGCAGCTTTAGCGGGGAGGGAAATACGCAGTATTTT,CASSFSGEGNTQYF
16,TRBJ1-2,-,TRBD1,TRBV14,TGTGCCAGCAGCCAAGTAGGAGGACAGGGGACCTATGGCTACACCTTC,CASSQVGGQGTYGYTF
13,TRBJ2-5,-,-,TRBV24-1,TGTGCCACCAGTGACGGACTCCAAGAGACCCAGTACTTC,CATSDGLQETQYF